The 18 T cell receptor beta chains reported below all come from one sample, sequenced in a study of low-dose radiotherapy and immunotherapy resistance in tumors. TRAV- and TRBV-specific primers, spanning alpha and beta chains, primed first-strand cDNA. A constant-region primer paired with the V-primer adapter amplified TCRs over about 18 PCR cycles. TCRdb re-called the reads through MiXCR, storing one row per CDR3 protein. Here the sample spans some 94,000 distinct CDR3 sequences, under 25% being singletons. Time point noted: after trial treatment. The treatment denotes: LDRT plus nivolumab, ipilimumab, low-dose cyclophosphamide and aspirin (RACIN trial). Sequenced material: PBMCs, taken after low-dose radiotherapy plus immunotherapy. The receptors come from a female donor with ovarian cancer.

In its sample, this clonotype was seen once. A read error is the likely source, as a far larger clone sits one nucleotide away. The chain uses TRBV7-7 and TRBJ1-6; a weak D match, TRBD1 (5 bases). Germline CDR1 and CDR2: SSHAT and FNYEAQ (reference sequence). The CDR3 consists of 13 residues. The CDR3 nucleotides read TGTGCCAGCACCCGTGGAAGGGGTTCAACCCTCCACTTT. Its protein is CASTRGRGSTLHF.

In its sample, this clonotype was seen many times. The chain joins TRBV15 to TRBJ2-1; TRBD2 agrees at 9 bases. The CDR3 is 14 amino acids. The J segment lost 2 bases and the V segment lost 8 bases, leaving 4 bases of the junction unmatched. Germline V CDR1 and CDR2: LNHNV, YYDKDF (reference sequence). Here the CDR3 DNA reads TGTGCCACCCAAGGCGGGGGGGCCTACAATGAGCAGTTCTTC. Its translation is CATQGGGAYNEQFF.

The chain has TRBV6-2 or TRBV6-3 and TRBJ1-5; the D is unclear. CDR1 is MNHEY and CDR2 is SVGEGT in the germline V gene. Deletions cut 4 bases from V and 6 bases from J, with 10 bases between. The CDR3 covers 13 residues. In nucleotides, the CDR3 is TGTGCCAGCAGTTCCTCTGAAAGTCAGCCCCAGCATTTT. Protein product: CASSSSESQPQHF.

There are many counts of this clonotype. The chain combines TRBV28 with TRBJ1-4; a weak D match, TRBD1 (6 bases). This CDR3 is built from 18 residues. Germline CDR1 is MDHEN and CDR2 is SYDVKM. The V gene lost 2 bases and the J gene lost 0 bases, with 16 bases spanning the gap. Here the CDR3 reads CASSLAAGEGATNEKLFF. DNA of the CDR3: TGTGCCAGCAGTTTAGCGGCAGGGGAGGGGGCAACTAATGAAAAACTGTTTTTT.

This clonotype has a handful of counts. The chain employs TRBV28 and TRBJ2-7, with D possibly being TRBD1 or TRBD2 (5 bases each). CDR1 and CDR2 from the germline V gene are MDHEN and SYDVKM. Trimming removed 5 bases from V and 2 bases from J, with 13 bases in between. The CDR3 consists of 14 residues. Written as DNA, the CDR3 is TGTGCCAGCAGTCCCCGACCGGGACCCTACGAGCAGTACTTC. Translated, it gives CASSPRPGPYEQYF.

The chain recombines TRBV28 with TRBJ1-4; tentative D call: TRBD1 (6 bases). Germline lookup yields CDR1 MDHEN and CDR2 SYDVKM. The V gene lost 5 bases and the J gene lost 8 bases, with 21 bases spanning the gap. The CDR3 is 16 amino acids. In DNA form, the CDR3 reads TGTGCCAGCAGTCTGGGGGGTTGGGGGCGCGAGGAAAAACTGTTTTTT. Its translation: CASSLGGWGREEKLFF.

This clonotype has more than one count but fewer than ten. The chain recombines TRBV7-2 with TRBJ2-7; TRBD2 agrees at 8 bases. Per germline, CDR1 SGHTA and CDR2 FQGNSA. V shed 3 bases and J 12 bases; nucleotides not matched to a gene: 4. The CDR3 is 11 amino acids. The CDR3 DNA reads TGTGCCAGCAGCTTGCACGGGGGGGCGTACTTC. It specifies CASSLHGGAYF. The variable domain in full, completed from reference TRBV7-2 and TRBJ2-7, reads GAGVSQSPSNKVTEKGKDVELRCDPISGHTALYWYRQSLGQGLEFLIYFQGNSAPDKSGLPSDRFSAERTGGSVSTLTIQRTQQEDSAVYLCASSLHGGAYFGPGTRLTVT.

This clonotype showed up many times. The chain combines TRBV15 with TRBJ2-7; D may be TRBD1 (6 bases). V lost 8 bases, J lost 2 bases, and 16 bases lay in between. Looked up from germline, CDR1 is LNHNV and CDR2 is YYDKDF (reference sequence). The CDR3 runs 14 residues. CDR3 residues: CATSRPWTAYEQYF. The DNA for the CDR3 is TGTGCCACCTCCCGTCCCTGGACAGCCTACGAGCAGTACTTC.

There are many counts of this clonotype. V and J are TRBV7-9 and TRBJ1-1; perhaps TRBD1 as D (5 bases). The CDR3 sequence is 16 residues long. Germline V lookup: CDR1 SEHNR, CDR2 FQNEAQ (reference sequence). Trimming removed 0 bases from V and 1 base from J, with 12 bases in between. CDR3 nucleotide sequence: TGTGCCAGCAGCTTAGCACGGACACTCAAGAACACTGAAGCTTTCTTT. Translation: CASSLARTLKNTEAFF.

This clonotype was detected ten times or more. The rearrangement links TRBV7-9 to TRBJ2-3, with a possible D match to TRBD2 (5 bases). V was pared by 4 bases and J by 2 bases, with 13 bases between. CDR1 is SEHNR and CDR2 is FQNEAQ in the germline V gene (reference sequence). This CDR3 has 15 residues. CDR3 nucleotide sequence: TGTGCCAGCAGCTCAACTAGTCCCCTCACAGATACGCAGTATTTT. This gives the protein CASSSTSPLTDTQYF.

This clonotype was counted ten times or more. This chain links TRBV7-9 with TRBJ2-6; 7 bases fit TRBD2. With V trimmed by 0 bases and J by 4 bases, 3 bases remained unmatched. Looked up from germline, CDR1 is SEHNR and CDR2 is FQNEAQ (reference sequence). The CDR3 spans 16 residues. CDR3 sequence: CASSLAGGPGANVLTF. For the CDR3, the DNA is TGTGCCAGCAGCTTAGCGGGAGGGCCCGGGGCCAACGTCCTGACTTTC.

This clonotype was counted ten times or more. V is TRBV10-2 and J is TRBJ2-1; 10 nucleotides agree with TRBD2. CDR3 length: 15 residues. Per germline, CDR1 WSHSY and CDR2 SAAADI. V lost 3 bases, J lost 7 bases, and 6 bases stayed unmatched. The CDR3 loop reads CASSDPSGGWNEQFF. CDR3 nucleotides: TGCGCCAGCAGTGACCCTAGCGGGGGTTGGAATGAGCAGTTCTTC.

This clonotype was seen ten or more times. The rearrangement links TRBV28 to TRBJ2-1; tentatively, D is TRBD1 or TRBD2 (7 bases each). V gave up 5 bases and J gave up 7 bases, with 21 bases separating them. Per germline, CDR1 MDHEN and CDR2 SYDVKM. This CDR3 is 16 amino acids long. The DNA of the CDR3 is TGTGCCAGCAGTAAGGGGGGCCCAGGGGGGGTAAATGAGCAGTTCTTC. Amino acid sequence: CASSKGGPGGVNEQFF.

This clonotype was seen many times. The chain has TRBV6-2 or TRBV6-3 and TRBJ2-3; no firm D call. Germline values: CDR1 MNHEY, CDR2 SVGEGT. The germline V and J ends were trimmed by 8 bases and 3 bases, with 12 bases remaining between them. CDR3 length equals 13 residues. CDR3 sequence reads: CASCGVWTDTQYF. CDR3 nucleotides: TGTGCCAGCTGTGGGGTTTGGACAGATACGCAGTATTTT.

This clonotype was seen at least ten times. This chain uses TRBV20-1 with TRBJ2-1; 14 bases match TRBD2. Germline V CDR1 and CDR2: DFQATT, SNEGSKA (reference sequence). CDR3 size: 15 residues. Losses at the gene ends were 6 bases for V and 5 bases for J; bases not matched to a gene: 6. CDR3 nucleotides: TGCAGTGCGCGAAGACTAGCGGGAGGGCACAATGAGCAGTTCTTC. Its translation is CSARRLAGGHNEQFF.

This clonotype has ten or more counts. The J gene is TRBJ1-5, the V gene TRBV20-1; no firm D call. Germline V gene sequence: CDR1 DFQATT, CDR2 SNEGSKA (reference sequence). The CDR3 covers 14 residues. V was trimmed by 2 bases and J by 5 bases, leaving 13 bases between them. CDR3 nucleotide sequence: TGCAGTGCTAGAATTGGAGCAGGTTATCAGCCCCAGCATTTT. Its protein is CSARIGAGYQPQHF.

This clonotype was detected only a few times. J is TRBJ1-4 and V is TRBV14; D is ambiguous. Germline CDR1 is SGHDN and CDR2 is FVKESK. The length of the CDR3 is 15 residues. The V and J ends lost 2 bases and 7 bases respectively, with 14 bases between them. The CDR3 DNA is TGTGCCAGCAGCCAACCCTTTGGGGTACGTGAAAAACTGTTTTTT. This sequence encodes CASSQPFGVREKLFF.

Remarks on this clonotype: A much larger clone lies a single base off, so this may be a read error. Since no conserved phenylalanine or tryptophan closes the CDR3, a read error is the likely cause. The V call is TRBV28, the J call TRBJ1-5, with 7 bases fitting TRBD1. This CDR3 region has 13 residues. After removal of 8 bases from V and 4 bases from J, the junction contained 5 bases not matched to a gene. Germline V gives CDR1 MDHEN, CDR2 SYDVKM. The CDR3 protein is CASEQGRNQPQHS. The CDR3 DNA is TGTGCCAGCGAACAGGGGAGGAATCAGCCCCAGCATTCT.